The rows below give T cell receptor beta chains drawn from one sample of a study of human T cells and chemical hapten exposure. One entry per CDR3 protein, called by TCRdb with MiXCR from the RACE reads. The data hold approximately 82,000 distinct CDR3 sequences, with approximately 10% observed a single time. The sequencing here drew on whole blood, taken in connection with sensitization to the hapten diphenylcyclopropenone (DPC). Receptors originate from a man in his forties with alopecia areata. Some clones in this sample may be carry-over from other donors' samples. CDR3s leave out the opening cysteine and the closing phenylalanine or tryptophan. Each record gives: V gene, J gene, CDR3 length, CDR3 protein.

>TRBV6-2/TRBV6-3|TRBJ1-2|12
ASTAGAEYYGYT
>TRBV30|TRBJ1-5|12
AWSPLSSLGPQH
>TRBV4-2|TRBJ2-7|13
ASSLDSGQGNEQY
>TRBV12-3/TRBV12-4|TRBJ2-7|11
ASSFGGLYEQY
>TRBV29-1|TRBJ2-3|12
SVVVGVGTDTQY
>TRBV6-2/TRBV6-3|TRBJ1-4|12
ASRFYGDGEKLF
>TRBV7-9|TRBJ1-1|11
ASSRSANTEAF
>TRBV23-1|TRBJ2-4|19
ASSQWPPGQKGFGYKNIQY
>TRBV20-1|TRBJ1-1|13
SARDPGGSSTEAF
>TRBV6-5|TRBJ1-1|16
ASSPSGTGGNMNTEAF
>TRBV6-2/TRBV6-3|TRBJ2-3|13
ASREPESITDTQY
>TRBV29-1|TRBJ1-2|11
SAGSWGADGYT
>TRBV6-2/TRBV6-3|TRBJ2-1|12
ASTKGSAYNEQF
>TRBV7-2|TRBJ1-2|13
ASSPRTGGYYGYT
>TRBV4-2|TRBJ2-7|16
ASSQGSRLSGSVYEQY
>TRBV28|TRBJ2-7|16
ASSTLALGTSGPYEQY
>TRBV28|TRBJ1-1|13
ASSSGAGGNTEAF
>TRBV12-3/TRBV12-4|TRBJ2-7|9
ASSLTYEQY
>TRBV10-3|TRBJ1-6|11
AINKDTDSPLH
>TRBV9|TRBJ2-1|13
ASSVSGGSRDEQF
>TRBV29-1|TRBJ2-7|10
SAGLGEGEQY
>TRBV12-3/TRBV12-4|TRBJ2-6|16
AISSQDSVDSGANVLT
>TRBV5-1|TRBJ2-5|11
ASRIAPRETQY
>TRBV20-1|TRBJ2-1|16
SASKPGLAGGAYNEQF
>TRBV29-1|TRBJ2-3|11
SQGTLSTDTQY
>TRBV9|TRBJ1-5|13
ASSALGQINQPQH
>TRBV28|TRBJ2-7|12
ASSPPEGRYEQY
>TRBV11-2|TRBJ2-1|9
ATLRVTEQF
>TRBV7-3|TRBJ2-2|14
ASSLNLALNTGELF
>TRBV6-1|TRBJ2-7|11
ASSEIGGGEQY
>TRBV2|TRBJ1-5|13
ASSEPGLRYQPQH
>TRBV4-3|TRBJ2-3|15
ASSQEGGGIGADTQY
>TRBV9|TRBJ2-7|13
ASSVVDRGHREQY
>TRBV12-3/TRBV12-4|TRBJ2-3|13
ASSSPSRGTDTQY
>TRBV24-1|TRBJ1-5|14
ATSGSGQVGNQPQH
>TRBV5-8|TRBJ2-1|16
ASSLLFLLRRAGDEQF
>TRBV14|TRBJ1-2|11
ASSQELYYGYT
>TRBV6-2/TRBV6-3|TRBJ1-5|18
ASSFVSARQGHDRNQPQH
>TRBV30|TRBJ1-5|11
AWSDRLDQPQH
>TRBV11-1|TRBJ1-1|13
ASSLSSGQMTEAF
>TRBV28|TRBJ2-3|13
ASRGSGRSTDTQY
>TRBV6-6|TRBJ2-3|13
ASSYGTGEGDTQY
>TRBV20-1|TRBJ2-1|11
SARRLASDEQF
>TRBV29-1|TRBJ2-3|12
SVVPGTGTDTQY
>TRBV18|TRBJ1-3|14
ASSSFRDFSGNTIY